Sequencing of this T cell receptor beta chain was carried out in a study of Ad26.COV2.S vaccination and SARS-CoV-2 variants. Turning to the study itself: Participants got Ad26.COV2.S intramuscularly, once or twice 56 days apart. Study-wide findings and caveats: Substantial breadth in spike-specific CD8+ and CD4+ T cell responses was reportedly seen after vaccination.

Profiling relied on immunoSEQ multiplex PCR, and the TCRdb table lists in-frame clones only, not all of them. The sample shows approximately 300,000 clones, around four fifths of them seen only once. The ends were cut back, 3 bases at V and 2 bases at J, with 7 bases in the middle. This CDR3 region has 13 residues. The germline V gene has CDR1 LNHDA and CDR2 SQIVND (reference sequence). Comments on this clone: Its target is not known.

Treatment: over 15 received Ad26.COV2.S at low or high dose, single or two shots; 5 received placebo; per-sample allocation not given. The study sampled participants on day 63 after the first vaccine or placebo injection. The chain recombines TRBV19 with TRBJ1-1; D remains unclear. The source is a person aged 18 to 65 who received the Ad26.COV2.S COVID-19 vaccine or a placebo. Sample: peripheral blood, taken in a trial of Ad26.COV2.S vaccine versus placebo. The CDR3 bases are TGTGCCAGTAGTATGGAGAAAAACACTGAAGCTTTCTTT. Amino acids: CASSMEKNTEAFF. The complete variable domain, with remaining parts taken from reference TRBV19 and TRBJ1-1, reads DGGITQSPKYLFRKEGQNVTLSCEQNLNHDAMYWYRQDPGQGLRLIYYSQIVNDFQKGDIAEGYSVSREKKESFPLTVTSAQKNPTAFYLCASSMEKNTEAFFGQGTRLTVV.